This TCR beta chain was profiled in a study of CD8+ T cells in alopecia areata. Extracted RNA was reverse transcribed into cDNA, the sequencing template. TCRdb's table, derived via immunoSEQ multiplex PCR, lists solely in-frame clones and lacks some. Of some 210,000 clones in the sample, approximately 72% were seen once. Regarding treatment: oral pan-JAK inhibitor, 5-10 mg twice daily. Findings and limits, study-wide: Patients showed less clear TCR sequence sharing than mice, possibly partly because of HLA diversity.

As for this clone: Its antigen is as yet unknown.

This CDR3 is 12 amino acids long. V lost 6 bases to trimming and J lost 10 bases, with 16 bases between them. CDR1 SQVTM and CDR2 ANQGSEA come from the germline V gene. The sequence derives from a human donor with alopecia areata. The material was CD4+ T cells sorted from blood, obtained at week 44, from a patient treated with tofacitinib. This rearrangement joins TRBV29-1 to TRBJ2-1; D not resolved. CDR3 region: CSVDSSGGEQFF. The CDR3 DNA is TGCAGCGTCGACTCCTCGGGTGGGGAGCAGTTCTTC.